The clone carrying this T cell receptor (beta chain) showed up just once. Its antigen remains unidentified. This entry is derived from a study of cytomegalovirus exposure and HLA in healthy donors. Vbeta (60) and Jbeta (13) primers were used in the PCR. Profiled with immunoSEQ multiplex PCR; TCRdb holds only in-frame clones, not every one. The table lists under 200,000 clones, 80% to 90% of them singletons. The study sampled nominally healthy donors, though unrecorded immune exposures were likely. General study results and limits: It is likely that the observed cluster of highly shared sequence variants was a sequencing artifact. Among immune exposure information, only CMV serostatus was available.

This receptor was obtained from a man aged 35 to 55 in good health and CMV-seropositive. Sequencing was done on a sample of PBMCs.

In DNA, the CDR3 is TGTGCCTGGAGTGTACGGGGTCTACTAGCGGGAGCCCGCAATGAGCAGTTCTTC. As protein: CAWSVRGLLAGARNEQFF. The chain joins TRBV30 to TRBJ2-1, with TRBD2 matching 11 bases. Trimming cost V 0 bases and J 6 bases; bases outside gene matches: 13. From germline, CDR1 is GTSNPN and CDR2 SVGIG (reference sequence). The length of the CDR3 is 18 residues.